This paragraph covers one T cell receptor beta chain sequence. No antigen is known for it. No base-level quality is on record; no much larger clone is a single base apart. For the CD8 naive samples, CD45RO-negative cells were positively selected for CCR7, yielding a CD45RA+CCR7+ population from which TemRA cells were excluded. The donors were healthy, HIV-negative adults who had no recently reported acute infections or vaccinations. Only Caucasian adults living in Nashville, Tennessee, USA were represented among the donors. Blood was collected by leukapheresis, and PBMCs were isolated by Ficoll-Histopaque density gradient centrifugation and then cryopreserved in liquid nitrogen vapor phase. Analytical flow cytometry was used to check the purity and quantity of each magnetically sorted T cell population. Genomic DNA was isolated from each sorted fraction and quantified by UV absorbance on a Nanodrop 2000c.

CDR1 and CDR2 (SGHVS, FNYEAQ) derive from the germline V gene. The CDR3 has 16 amino acids, counting the end cysteine and phenylalanine. Left in the record is the CDR3 DNA by itself, 48 bases read in frame from the first base. The trim is 0 bases for V and 5 bases for J, with a gap of 16 bases between the germline ends. The data are from a study of shared clonotypes between healthy human individuals (dated by TCRdb to 2020 to 2022). For context, the study as a whole: A few men and two women, aged 18 to 49 years, made up the cohort. For each donor, three plates each were used for CD4 naive and CD4 memory, two plates were used for CD8 naive, and one plate was used for CD8 memory. To estimate repertoire size and how much clonotype sharing occurs between individuals, the study deeply sequenced the blood TCR repertoires of five healthy adults. Different laboratories and diverse techniques were used to prepare libraries and sequence TCR repertoires, to increase sequencing depth and limit assay-specific biases. Between about 0.94 and 8.9 billion PBMCs per donor were obtained by leukapheresis. Results and caveats for the whole study, not just this receptor: Naive subsets generally had larger estimated clonotype richness than memory subsets did. Across a handful of donors, 4.5% to 6.5% of naive CD4, roughly 3.5% of naive CD8, about 2% of memory CD4, and over 0.35% of memory CD8 clonotypes were shared. Compared with non-shared clonotypes, clonotypes shared by all four sorted-subset donors had higher generation probabilities. Based on pairwise subsampling, the degree of clonotype sharing among donors was expected to be affected by sequencing depth. Incomplete sequencing was indicated by rarefaction of sorted-subset datasets, despite the large sequencing depth. Sampling was restricted to blood, and TCR repertoires in tissues likely differ from the TCR repertoires found in blood. The genetic and exposure-history diversity represented was limited by the small number of donors.

Using the deep immunoSEQ assay, TCR CDR3 regions were amplified from genomic DNA by multiplex PCR. For each cell subset, the extracted genomic DNA was distributed evenly across all wells of several immunoSEQ 96-well plates, and each plate served as one replicate. Each replicate PCR for sorted subsets received around 210 ng genomic DNA, equal to some 32,000 T cell genomes. Purified libraries were quantified with a Qubit 3.0 fluorometer, sized on a Bioanalyzer 2100, and re-quantified with the KAPA Library Quantification kit. Every immunoSEQ 96-well plate was sequenced on a dedicated single-read 150-cycle Illumina NextSeq 550 flow cell. On the study's bioinformatics: The immunoSEQ output contained only junctional sequences without quality scores, so filtering could not match that applied to full-length reads. Sequences were annotated with PyIR, a Python wrapper for IgBLAST v1.9, and V/J genes and CDR3 were assigned using IMGT germline references. Reads with weak V/J assignments (E-value above 1e-6), missing CDR3, stop codons, out-of-frame junctions, or ambiguous translated residues were removed. V3J clonotypes were defined as sequences sharing the same inferred V gene, J gene, and CDR3 amino acid sequence. Percentage overlap between repertoires was calculated by dividing the number of shared unique clonotypes by the size of the smaller repertoire. Richness of each repertoire was evaluated using RTK rarefaction, the Chao1 estimator, and Recon v2.1 estimates of unobserved clonotypes. For all TCRbeta clonotypes obtained by the gDNA method from four donors, generation probabilities were computed with OLGA. Sourced from immuneACCESS, this table was stored by TCRdb with only in-frame sequences that have V and J called. A share of the clones is absent; for the studies checked, an unresolved V gene accounts for under half, and the remainder has no known explanation. Clonal size and the V and J genes are those of that table, whereas D and trimming came from the DNA. The sample records 1.5 million to 2.5 million clones, less than 95% of which are singletons. Together, the top ten hold roughly 1% of the sample.

This TCR came from a man between 18 and 29 years old in good health. Recombination linked TRBV7-6 to TRBJ2-5, with the D gene not confidently named. Sequences were obtained from naive CD8+ T cells sorted from blood. The intended sense of this specimen's cell subset or site label: CD45RA+CCR7+. The DNA sequence is TGTGCCAGCAGCTTAGCCGAGGTCAGCCTCCTCGAGACCCAGTACTTC. This codes for CASSLAEVSLLETQYF.